This T cell receptor beta chain originates from a study of T cells in Graves' hyperthyroidism and ophthalmopathy. PBMCs stemmed from around 10 ml fresh peripheral blood. This clonotype was recorded a few times. Its specificity is not known. Whole-study findings and limits: A median 6.5 months before onset, the model predicted ophthalmopathy. Most thyroid clonotypes expanded above 0.001 were also detected in blood.

V lost 6 bases and J 1 base, leaving 9 bases between the germline ends. The germline V gene has CDR1 MGHRA and CDR2 YSYEKL. This CDR3 is built from 13 residues. TCR beta CDR3 region amplification was performed from RNA transcripts. A first-round RT-PCR of the TCR CDR3 used the HTBI primer set. TCRdb re-called the multiplex PCR reads with MiXCR, one entry per CDR3 protein. Of 280,000 or so distinct CDR3 sequences in the sample, roughly 15% were seen once. Sequencing was done on a sample of blood. V and J are TRBV4-1 and TRBJ1-1, with no clear D. This TCR was sampled from a woman in her 50s with Graves' hyperthyroidism that later progressed to Graves' ophthalmopathy. CDR3 DNA sequence: TGCGCCAGCAGGGCCCTGGGGAACACTGAAGCTTTCTTT. This translates into CASRALGNTEAFF.